The 3 T cell receptor beta chains below come from one sample, sequenced in a study of blood T cell repertoires in COVID-19. Only in-frame clones appear in the TCRdb table, and some are missing; sequencing was by immunoSEQ multiplex PCR. The sample lists roughly 200,000 clones, just under 90% occurring once. The sequenced material came from PBMCs or T cells enriched from blood (not recorded which). These receptors all come from a man aged 25 to 45 who had recovered from COVID-19.

This clone was counted once. This chain joins TRBV19 and TRBJ1-5, with 9 bases matching TRBD1. V trimming: 1 base; J trimming: 3 bases; junction bases outside the gene matches: 1. Looked up from germline, CDR1 is LNHDA and CDR2 is SQIVND (reference sequence). CDR3 size: 15 residues. This chain's CDR3 is CASSIGDRDNQPQHF. CDR3 DNA: TGTGCCAGTAGTATAGGGGACAGGGACAATCAGCCCCAGCATTTT.

The chain links TRBV28 to TRBJ2-7; TRBD1 might be the D (5 bases). The CDR3 runs to 14 residues. Deletions cut 4 bases from V and 5 bases from J, with 15 bases between. The germline V gene has CDR1 MDHEN and CDR2 SYDVKM. The CDR3 reads CASSSRWGFDEQYF. The CDR3 DNA sequence: TGTGCCAGCAGTTCACGGTGGGGCTTCGACGAGCAGTACTTC. Complete variable domain (other parts from reference TRBV28 and TRBJ2-7): DVKVTQSSRYLVKRTGEKVFLECVQDMDHENMFWYRQDPGLGLRLIYFSYDVKMKEKGDIPEGYSVSREKKERFSLILESASTNQTSMYLCASSSRWGFDEQYFGPGTRLTVT.

The chain uses TRBV25-1 and TRBJ1-2; TRBD1 might be the D (5 bases). The V gene lost 6 bases and the J gene lost 0 bases, with 11 bases spanning the gap. The CDR3 is 14 residues long. Germline V lookup: CDR1 MGHDK, CDR2 SYGVNS. The CDR3 coding sequence is TGTGCCAGCAGCAGGGCGGGGCCTAACTATGGCTACACCTTC. Translated: CASSRAGPNYGYTF.